This section outlines one T cell receptor (beta chain) sequence together with its context. Its specificity is not known. The sample belongs to a study of Tregs in tolerant kidney transplant recipients. Study results and limitations: Tregs expanded with activated donor B cells seemed most donor-specific. Biological reproducibility was not directly addressed in this study. Validation in larger populations is needed because few patients were studied.

Only in-frame clones appear in the TCRdb table, and some are missing; sequencing was by immunoSEQ multiplex PCR. Here the sample spans tens of thousands of clones, approximately 90% being singletons. Thawed PBMCs were FACS-sorted into unstimulated CD4+CD25+CD127- regulatory T cells, CD4+CD25- non-regulatory cells, CD4 and CD8 cells. Trimming at V came to 4 bases and at J to 0 bases, leaving 3 bases not matched to a gene. CDR1 is SEHNR and CDR2 is FQNEAQ in the germline V gene (reference sequence). The CDR3 is 16 amino acids. The sequence derives from a human donor in good health. The sequenced sample consisted of CD8+ T cells from blood. V usage is TRBV7-9 and J usage is TRBJ2-5; TRBD2 agrees at 12 bases. Here the CDR3 reads CASSSGTSGYQETQYF. In DNA form, the CDR3 reads TGTGCCAGCAGCTCCGGGACTAGCGGGTACCAAGAGACCCAGTACTTC.